Following are 13 T cell receptor beta chains from one sample sequenced in a study of shared clonotypes between healthy human individuals. Selected positively for CCR7 and CD45RO-negative, naive CD8 cells excluded terminally differentiated effector memory CD45RA+ cells. The table came from immunoSEQ multiplex PCR; TCRdb's copy has only in-frame clones and leaves some out. Found here are hundreds of thousands of clones, 85% to 95% of them singletons; the top ten hold about 0.11%. Source material: naive CD8+ T cells sorted from blood. These receptors originate from a woman between 25 and 40 years old in good health.

This clone was seen once. The gene calls are TRBV7-8 and TRBJ2-7; 7 bases are a match to TRBD1. This CDR3 is built from 12 residues. The germline CDR1 and CDR2 sequences are SGHVS and FQNEAQ. J lost 6 bases, V lost 4 bases, and 3 bases had no gene match. The CDR3 nucleotides read TGTGCCAGCAGCTCGACAGGGTTCGAGCAGTACTTC. This codes for CASSSTGFEQYF.

The V and J genes are TRBV29-1 and TRBJ2-1, with 14 bases aligning to TRBD2. In germline, CDR1 is SQVTM, CDR2 ANQGSEA. Trimming at V came to 3 bases and at J to 5 bases, leaving 0 bases not matched to a gene. The CDR3 has 14 residues. CDR3: CSVEGLAGDNEQFF. CDR3 coding DNA: TGCAGCGTTGAGGGACTAGCGGGGGACAATGAGCAGTTCTTC.

The chain is built from TRBV15 and TRBJ2-3; tentatively, D is TRBD2 (5 bases). Germline V gene sequence: CDR1 LNHNV, CDR2 YYDKDF (reference sequence). Trimming removed 3 bases from V and 3 bases from J, with 19 bases in between. The CDR3 extends over 17 amino acids. For the CDR3, the DNA is TGTGCCACCAGCAGTCACCCTGGTAGCGTGGCGACAGATACGCAGTATTTT. Protein product: CATSSHPGSVATDTQYF.

The J gene is TRBJ2-1, the V gene TRBV30; D call uncertain. The germline V gene has CDR1 GTSNPN and CDR2 SVGIG (reference sequence). The CDR3 has 14 amino acids. The V end was cut by 2 bases, the J end by 0 bases, with 8 bases between. The CDR3 region has the DNA TGTGCCTGGAGTTACCTTAGCTCCTACAATGAGCAGTTCTTC. Protein sequence: CAWSYLSSYNEQFF.

J is TRBJ1-1 and V is TRBV5-1; a possible D gene is TRBD1 (6 bases). CDR1 is SGHRS, CDR2 YFSETQ, per germline. The CDR3 has 15 amino acids. V was cut by 3 bases and J by 1 base, with 13 bases left in between. The CDR3 region is CASSYWRGANTEAFF. The CDR3, as DNA: TGCGCCAGCAGCTACTGGCGGGGGGCGAACACTGAAGCTTTCTTT.

CDR3 coding DNA: TGTGCCAGTAGTATGGGGCTAGATGAGCAGTTCTTC. Translation gives CASSMGLDEQFF. The chain links TRBV19 to TRBJ2-1, with D perhaps matching TRBD1 (5 bases). The CDR3 is 12 residues long. CDR1 LNHDA and CDR2 SQIVND come from the germline V gene (reference sequence). Trimming took off 3 bases at V and 8 bases at J, with 8 bases between the two ends.

The V gene is TRBV13, the J gene TRBJ2-3; no clear D. The V gene lost 8 bases and the J gene lost 0 bases, with 12 bases spanning the gap. In germline, CDR1 is PRHDT, CDR2 FYEKMQ (reference sequence). CDR3 size: 14 residues. The CDR3 sequence is CASHAWGSTDTQYF. CDR3 nucleotide sequence: TGTGCCAGCCATGCATGGGGAAGCACAGATACGCAGTATTTT.

The genes are TRBV10-1 and TRBJ2-7; no firm D call. The V end was cut by 0 bases, the J end by 4 bases, with 1 base between. This CDR3 has 11 amino acids. Germline V lookup: CDR1 WNHNN, CDR2 SYGVQD (reference sequence). In DNA form, the CDR3 reads TGCGCCAGCAGTGAGTCTTACGAGCAGTACTTC. Translating it yields CASSESYEQYF.

The chain couples TRBV28 to TRBJ2-3; 14 bases are a match to TRBD2. The germline V gene has CDR1 MDHEN and CDR2 SYDVKM. The CDR3 runs to 18 residues. After removal of 4 bases from V and 0 bases from J, the junction contained 6 bases not matched to a gene. In DNA form, the CDR3 reads TGTGCCAGCAGTTCCGGGACTAGCGGGAGCTGGAGCACAGATACGCAGTATTTT. Protein sequence: CASSSGTSGSWSTDTQYF. Complete variable domain (other parts from reference TRBV28 and TRBJ2-3): DVKVTQSSRYLVKRTGEKVFLECVQDMDHENMFWYRQDPGLGLRLIYFSYDVKMKEKGDIPEGYSVSREKKERFSLILESASTNQTSMYLCASSSGTSGSWSTDTQYFGPGTRLTVL.

This chain links TRBV2 with TRBJ2-3; TRBD1 aligns across 7 bases. V gave up 2 bases and J gave up 2 bases; unmatched junction bases: 4. The V gene's germline CDR1 is SNHLY and CDR2 FYNNEI. The CDR3 has 15 residues. This chain's CDR3 is CASSEWGQHTDTQYF. CDR3 sequence (DNA): TGTGCCAGCAGTGAATGGGGACAGCACACAGATACGCAGTATTTT.

With respect to this clone: One end of the junction fails to match germline, which may point to a read error. The J gene is TRBJ2-6, the V gene TRBV30; D perhaps matches TRBD1 (5 bases). The CDR3 covers 12 residues. Germline V gene lookup returns CDR1 GTSNPN and CDR2 SVGIG (reference sequence). As DNA, the CDR3 is TGTGCCGAGCAGGGTGGGTCCAACGTCCTGACTTTC. It is translated as CAEQGGSNVLTF.

This sequence joins TRBV9 and TRBJ2-7; perhaps TRBD1 as D (6 bases). CDR1 is SGDLS and CDR2 is YYNGEE in the germline V gene. The CDR3 extends over 14 amino acids. The V gene lost 4 bases and the J gene lost 3 bases, with 14 bases spanning the gap. The CDR3 reads CASSPLRGGYEQYF. DNA of the CDR3: TGTGCCAGCAGCCCCCTCCGAGGGGGCTACGAGCAGTACTTC.

This chain joins TRBV19 and TRBJ2-7; D is possibly TRBD2 (5 bases). CDR1 is LNHDA, CDR2 SQIVND, per germline (reference sequence). This CDR3 has 14 amino acids. V was pared by 3 bases and J by 4 bases, with 13 bases between. CDR3 loop: CASSMSGRGYEQYF. The CDR3 bases are TGTGCCAGTAGTATGTCGGGGAGAGGTTACGAGCAGTACTTC.